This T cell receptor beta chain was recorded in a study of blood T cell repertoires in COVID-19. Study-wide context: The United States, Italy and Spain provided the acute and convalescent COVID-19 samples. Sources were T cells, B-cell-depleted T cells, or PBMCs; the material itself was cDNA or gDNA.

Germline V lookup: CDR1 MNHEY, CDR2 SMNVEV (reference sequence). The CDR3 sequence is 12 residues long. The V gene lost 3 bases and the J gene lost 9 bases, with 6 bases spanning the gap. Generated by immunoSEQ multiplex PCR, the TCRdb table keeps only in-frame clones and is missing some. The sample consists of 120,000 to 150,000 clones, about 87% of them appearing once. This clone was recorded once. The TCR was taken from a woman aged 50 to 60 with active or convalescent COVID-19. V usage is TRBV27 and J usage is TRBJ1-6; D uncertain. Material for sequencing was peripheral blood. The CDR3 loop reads CASSFGGSPLHF. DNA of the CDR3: TGTGCCAGCAGTTTTGGAGGTTCACCCCTCCACTTT.